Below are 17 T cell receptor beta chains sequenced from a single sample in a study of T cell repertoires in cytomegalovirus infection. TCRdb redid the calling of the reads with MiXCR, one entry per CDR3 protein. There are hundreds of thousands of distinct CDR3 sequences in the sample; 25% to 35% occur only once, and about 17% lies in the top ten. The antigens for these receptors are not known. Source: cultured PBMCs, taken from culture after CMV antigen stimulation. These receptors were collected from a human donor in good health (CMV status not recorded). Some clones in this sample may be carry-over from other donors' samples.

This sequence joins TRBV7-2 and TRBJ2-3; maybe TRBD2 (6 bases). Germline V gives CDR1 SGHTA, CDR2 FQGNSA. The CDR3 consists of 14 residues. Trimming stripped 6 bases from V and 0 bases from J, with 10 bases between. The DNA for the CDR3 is TGTGCCAGCAGGTTTAGCGGTAGCACAGATACGCAGTATTTT. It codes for CASRFSGSTDTQYF.

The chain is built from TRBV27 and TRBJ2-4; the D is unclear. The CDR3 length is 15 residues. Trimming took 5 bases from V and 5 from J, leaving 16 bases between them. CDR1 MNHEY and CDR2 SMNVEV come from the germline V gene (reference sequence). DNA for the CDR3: TGTGCCAGCAGTCCAGTTCCTCCGGGCCAAAACATTCAGTACTTC. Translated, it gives CASSPVPPGQNIQYF.

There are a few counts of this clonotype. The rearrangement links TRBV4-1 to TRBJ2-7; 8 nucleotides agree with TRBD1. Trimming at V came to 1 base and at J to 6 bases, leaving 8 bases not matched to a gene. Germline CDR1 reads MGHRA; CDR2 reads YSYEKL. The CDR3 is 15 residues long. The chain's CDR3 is CASSQGGTGGTEQYF. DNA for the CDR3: TGCGCCAGCAGCCAAGGAGGGACAGGAGGCACCGAGCAGTACTTC.

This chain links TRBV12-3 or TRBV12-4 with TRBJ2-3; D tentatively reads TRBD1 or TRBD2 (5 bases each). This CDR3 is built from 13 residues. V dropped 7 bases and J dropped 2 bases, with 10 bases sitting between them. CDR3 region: CASTPGLTDTQYF. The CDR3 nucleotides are TGTGCCAGCACCCCGGGGCTCACAGATACGCAGTATTTT.

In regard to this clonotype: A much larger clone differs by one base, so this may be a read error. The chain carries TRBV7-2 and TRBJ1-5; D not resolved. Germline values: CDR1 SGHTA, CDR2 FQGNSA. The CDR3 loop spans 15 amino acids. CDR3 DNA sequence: TGTGGCAGCAGCTTAGGTCTGGGGAGCCGGGGGCCCCAGCATTTT. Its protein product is CGSSLGLGSRGPQHF.

The CDR3 DNA is TGTGCCAGCAGCGGACTAGCGGGAGAAGACAATGAGCAGTTCTTC. Protein product: CASSGLAGEDNEQFF. The rearrangement joins TRBV5-4 to TRBJ2-1, with TRBD2 matching 13 bases. This CDR3 region has 15 residues. With 4 bases clipped from V and 5 bases from J, the junction kept 3 bases outside the gene matches. CDR1 is SGHNT, CDR2 YYREEE, per germline (reference sequence).

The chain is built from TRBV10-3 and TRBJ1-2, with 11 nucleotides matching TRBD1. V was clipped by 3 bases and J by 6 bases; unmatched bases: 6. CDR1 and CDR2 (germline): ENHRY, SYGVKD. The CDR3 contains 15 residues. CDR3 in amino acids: CAISDPTDRGHGYTF. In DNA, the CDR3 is TGTGCCATCAGTGACCCTACGGACAGGGGGCATGGCTACACCTTC.

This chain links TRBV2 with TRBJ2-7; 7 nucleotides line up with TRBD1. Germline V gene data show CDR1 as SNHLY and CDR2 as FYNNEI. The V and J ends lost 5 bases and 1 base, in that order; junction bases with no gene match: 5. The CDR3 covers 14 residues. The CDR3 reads CASSKTGFSYEQYV. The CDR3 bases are TGTGCCAGCAGTAAGACAGGGTTTTCCTACGAGCAGTACGTC.

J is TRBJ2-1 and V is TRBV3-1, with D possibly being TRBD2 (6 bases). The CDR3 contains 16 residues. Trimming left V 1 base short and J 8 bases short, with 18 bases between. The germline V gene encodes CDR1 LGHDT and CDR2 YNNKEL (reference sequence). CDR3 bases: TGTGCCAGCAGCCAAGTTAGCGGAAGGGCCTCGTATGAGCAGTTCTTC. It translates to CASSQVSGRASYEQFF.

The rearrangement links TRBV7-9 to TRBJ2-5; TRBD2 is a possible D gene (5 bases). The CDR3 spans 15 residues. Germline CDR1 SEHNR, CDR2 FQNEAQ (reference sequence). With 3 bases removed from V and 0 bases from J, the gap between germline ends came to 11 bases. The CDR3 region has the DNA TGTGCCAGCAGCTTCGAGGGAATGTACCAAGAGACCCAGTACTTC. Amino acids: CASSFEGMYQETQYF.

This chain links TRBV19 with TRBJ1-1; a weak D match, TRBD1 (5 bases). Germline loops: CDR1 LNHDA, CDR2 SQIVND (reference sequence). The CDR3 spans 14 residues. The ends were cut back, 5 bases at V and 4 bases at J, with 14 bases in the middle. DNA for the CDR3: TGTGCCAGTAGTGAAGGGGCCCCCGTCACTGAAGCTTTCTTT. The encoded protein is CASSEGAPVTEAFF.

This CDR3 is CASSLRISLAGGSEQFF. The CDR3 nucleotides read TGTGCCAGCAGTTTAAGAATTAGTCTAGCGGGAGGTAGTGAGCAGTTCTTC. The V and J genes are TRBV27 and TRBJ2-1; TRBD2 aligns across 11 bases. Looked up from germline, CDR1 is MNHEY and CDR2 is SMNVEV (reference sequence). The CDR3 has 17 residues. V gave up 2 bases and J gave up 9 bases; unmatched junction bases: 12.

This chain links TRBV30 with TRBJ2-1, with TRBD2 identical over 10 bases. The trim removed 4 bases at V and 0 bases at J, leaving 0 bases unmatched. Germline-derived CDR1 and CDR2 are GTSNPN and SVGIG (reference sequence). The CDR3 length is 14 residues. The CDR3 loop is CAWTSGSSYNEQFF. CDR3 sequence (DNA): TGTGCCTGGACTAGCGGGAGCTCCTACAATGAGCAGTTCTTC.

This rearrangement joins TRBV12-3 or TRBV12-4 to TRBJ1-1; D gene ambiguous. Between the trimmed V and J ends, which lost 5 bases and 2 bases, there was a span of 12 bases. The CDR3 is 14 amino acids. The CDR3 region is CASSPIRINTEAFF. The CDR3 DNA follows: TGTGCCAGCAGTCCGATAAGGATCAACACTGAAGCTTTCTTT.

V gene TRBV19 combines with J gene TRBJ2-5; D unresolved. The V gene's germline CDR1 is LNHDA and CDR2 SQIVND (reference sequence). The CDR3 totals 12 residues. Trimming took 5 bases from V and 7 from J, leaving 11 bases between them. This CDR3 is CASSLSLGTQYF. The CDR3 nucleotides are TGTGCCAGTAGTCTATCGCTTGGGACCCAGTACTTC.

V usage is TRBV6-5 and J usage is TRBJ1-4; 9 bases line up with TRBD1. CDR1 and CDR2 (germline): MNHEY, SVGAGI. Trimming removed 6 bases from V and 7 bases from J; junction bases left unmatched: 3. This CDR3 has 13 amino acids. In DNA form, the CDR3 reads TGTGCCAGCAGCACGGGACAGGGTGAAAAACTGTTTTTT. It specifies CASSTGQGEKLFF.

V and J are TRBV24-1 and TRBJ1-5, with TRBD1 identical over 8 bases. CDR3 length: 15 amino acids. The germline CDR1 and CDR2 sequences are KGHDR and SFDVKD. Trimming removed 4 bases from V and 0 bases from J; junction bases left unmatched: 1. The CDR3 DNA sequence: TGTGCCACCAGTGAAGGGACAGGTAGCAATCAGCCCCAGCATTTT. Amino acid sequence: CATSEGTGSNQPQHF.